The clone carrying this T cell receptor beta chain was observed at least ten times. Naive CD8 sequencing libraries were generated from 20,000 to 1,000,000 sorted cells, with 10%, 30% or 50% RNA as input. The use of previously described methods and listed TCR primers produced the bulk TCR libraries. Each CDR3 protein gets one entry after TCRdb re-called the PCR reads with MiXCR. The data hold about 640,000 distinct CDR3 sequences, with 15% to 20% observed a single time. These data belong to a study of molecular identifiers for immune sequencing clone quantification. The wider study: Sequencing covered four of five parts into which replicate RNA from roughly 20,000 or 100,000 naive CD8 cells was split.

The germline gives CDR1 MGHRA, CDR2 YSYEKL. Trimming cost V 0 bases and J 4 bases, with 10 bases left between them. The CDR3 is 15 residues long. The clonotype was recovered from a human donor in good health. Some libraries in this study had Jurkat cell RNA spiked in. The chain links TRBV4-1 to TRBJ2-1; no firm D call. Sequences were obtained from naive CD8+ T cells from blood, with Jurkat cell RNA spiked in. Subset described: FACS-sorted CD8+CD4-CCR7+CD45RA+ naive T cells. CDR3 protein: CASSQESGPYNEQFF. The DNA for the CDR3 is TGCGCCAGCAGCCAAGAATCAGGACCATACAATGAGCAGTTCTTC.